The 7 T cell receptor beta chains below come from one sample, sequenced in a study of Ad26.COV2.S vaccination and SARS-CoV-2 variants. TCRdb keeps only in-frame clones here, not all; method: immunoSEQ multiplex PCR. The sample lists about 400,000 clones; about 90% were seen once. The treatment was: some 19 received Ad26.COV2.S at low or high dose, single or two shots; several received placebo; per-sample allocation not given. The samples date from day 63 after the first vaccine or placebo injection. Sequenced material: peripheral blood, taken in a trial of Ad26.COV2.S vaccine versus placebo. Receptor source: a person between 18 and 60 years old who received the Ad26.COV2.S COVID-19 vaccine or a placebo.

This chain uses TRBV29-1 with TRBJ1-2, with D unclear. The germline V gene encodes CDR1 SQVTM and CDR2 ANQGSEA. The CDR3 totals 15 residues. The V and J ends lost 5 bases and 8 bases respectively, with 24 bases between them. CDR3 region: CSVSTRPGHSGGYTF. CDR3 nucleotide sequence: TGCAGCGTTTCCACCCGACCGGGTCACAGTGGGGGCTACACCTTC.

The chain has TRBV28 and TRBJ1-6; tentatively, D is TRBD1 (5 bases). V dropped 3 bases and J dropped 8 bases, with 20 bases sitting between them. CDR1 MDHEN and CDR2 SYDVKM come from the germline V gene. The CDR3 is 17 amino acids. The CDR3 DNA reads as TGTGCCAGCAGTTTTCGGCAGGGAGGAAGTTTTTATTCACCCCTCCACTTT. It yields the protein CASSFRQGGSFYSPLHF.

CDR3 coding DNA: TGTGCCAGCAGTCTGACCGCGAGCTCCTATAATTCACCCCTCCACTTT. Amino acid sequence: CASSLTASSYNSPLHF. V is TRBV28 and J is TRBJ1-6, with no clear D. Germline lookup yields CDR1 MDHEN and CDR2 SYDVKM. The CDR3 covers 16 residues. V lost 5 bases to trimming and J lost 0 bases, with 11 bases between them. Filled out from reference TRBV28 and TRBJ1-6, the complete variable domain reads DVKVTQSSRYLVKRTGEKVFLECVQDMDHENMFWYRQDPGLGLRLIYFSYDVKMKEKGDIPEGYSVSREKKERFSLILESASTNQTSMYLCASSLTASSYNSPLHFGNGTRLTVT.

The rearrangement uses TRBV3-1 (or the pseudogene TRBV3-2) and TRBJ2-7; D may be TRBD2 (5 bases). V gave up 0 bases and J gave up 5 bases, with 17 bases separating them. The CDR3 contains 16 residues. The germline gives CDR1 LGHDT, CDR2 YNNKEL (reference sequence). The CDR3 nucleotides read TGTGCCAGCAGCCAAGATTTGGCGGGTACAAAGGACGAGCAGTACTTC. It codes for CASSQDLAGTKDEQYF.

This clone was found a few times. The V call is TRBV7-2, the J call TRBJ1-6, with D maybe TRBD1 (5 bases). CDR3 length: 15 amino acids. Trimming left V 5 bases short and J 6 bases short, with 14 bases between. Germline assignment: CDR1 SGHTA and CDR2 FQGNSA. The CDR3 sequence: CASSPRGRTNSPLHF. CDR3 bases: TGTGCCAGCAGCCCGAGGGGACGTACTAATTCACCCCTCCACTTT.

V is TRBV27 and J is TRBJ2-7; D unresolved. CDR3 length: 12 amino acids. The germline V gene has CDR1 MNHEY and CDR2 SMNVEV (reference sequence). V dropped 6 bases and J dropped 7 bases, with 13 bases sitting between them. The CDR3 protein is CASSQNLEEQYF. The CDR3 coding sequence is TGTGCCAGCAGCCAAAATTTGGAGGAGCAGTACTTC.

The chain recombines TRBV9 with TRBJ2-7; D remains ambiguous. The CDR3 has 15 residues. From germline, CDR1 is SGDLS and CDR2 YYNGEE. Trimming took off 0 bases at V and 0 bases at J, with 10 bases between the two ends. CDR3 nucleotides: TGTGCCAGCAGCGTAGATGACCACAGCTCCTACGAGCAGTACTTC. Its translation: CASSVDDHSSYEQYF.